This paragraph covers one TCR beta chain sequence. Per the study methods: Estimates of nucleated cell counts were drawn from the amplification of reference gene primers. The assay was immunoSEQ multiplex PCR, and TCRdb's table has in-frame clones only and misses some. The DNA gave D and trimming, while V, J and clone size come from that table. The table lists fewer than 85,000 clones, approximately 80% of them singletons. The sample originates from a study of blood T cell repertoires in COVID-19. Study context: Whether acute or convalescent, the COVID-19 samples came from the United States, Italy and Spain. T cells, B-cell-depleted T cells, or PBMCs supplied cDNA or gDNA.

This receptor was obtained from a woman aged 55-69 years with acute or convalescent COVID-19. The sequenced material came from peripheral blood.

The DNA of the CDR3 is TGTGCCGGAGGGGACAGGGACCACGAGCAGTACTTC. It specifies CAGGDRDHEQYF. The chain uses TRBV6-5 and TRBJ2-7, with 9 bases fitting TRBD1. Unmatched junction bases numbered 7, after V lost 11 bases and J lost 5 bases. The V gene's germline CDR1 is MNHEY and CDR2 SVGAGI. This CDR3 is built from 12 residues.